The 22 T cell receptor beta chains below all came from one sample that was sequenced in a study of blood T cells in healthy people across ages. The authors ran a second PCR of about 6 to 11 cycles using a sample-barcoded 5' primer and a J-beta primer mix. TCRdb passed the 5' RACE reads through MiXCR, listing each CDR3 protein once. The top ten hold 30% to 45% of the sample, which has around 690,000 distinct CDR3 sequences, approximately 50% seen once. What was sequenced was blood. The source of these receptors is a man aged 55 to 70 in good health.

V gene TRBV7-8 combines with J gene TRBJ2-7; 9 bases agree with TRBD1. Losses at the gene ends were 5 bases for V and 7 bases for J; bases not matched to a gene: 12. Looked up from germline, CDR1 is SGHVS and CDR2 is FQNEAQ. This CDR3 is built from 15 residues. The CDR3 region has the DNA TGTGCCAGCAGCCACCGGGACAGGGTGTCAGGGGAGCAGTACTTC. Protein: CASSHRDRVSGEQYF.

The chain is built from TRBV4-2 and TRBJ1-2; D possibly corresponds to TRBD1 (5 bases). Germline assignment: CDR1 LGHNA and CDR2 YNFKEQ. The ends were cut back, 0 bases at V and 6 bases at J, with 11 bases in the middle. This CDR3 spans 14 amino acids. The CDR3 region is CASSQDLRVHGYTF. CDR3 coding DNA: TGTGCCAGCAGCCAAGATCTCAGGGTTCATGGCTACACCTTC.

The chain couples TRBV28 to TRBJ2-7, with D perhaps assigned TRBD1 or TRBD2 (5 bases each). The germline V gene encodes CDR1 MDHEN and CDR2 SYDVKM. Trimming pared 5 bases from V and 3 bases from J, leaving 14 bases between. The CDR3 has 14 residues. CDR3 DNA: TGTGCCAGCAGTCGGGGACCCGTTTACTACGAGCAGTACTTC. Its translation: CASSRGPVYYEQYF.

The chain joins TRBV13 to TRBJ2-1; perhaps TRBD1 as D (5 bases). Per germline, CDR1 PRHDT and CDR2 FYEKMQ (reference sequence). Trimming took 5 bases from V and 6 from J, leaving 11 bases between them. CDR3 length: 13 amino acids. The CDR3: CASSETVVNEQFF. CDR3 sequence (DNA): TGTGCCAGCAGCGAGACAGTTGTCAATGAGCAGTTCTTC. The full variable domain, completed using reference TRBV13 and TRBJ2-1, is AAGVIQSPRHLIKEKRETATLKCYPIPRHDTVYWYQQGPGQDPQFLISFYEKMQSDKGSIPDRFSAQQFSDYHSELNMSSLELGDSALYFCASSETVVNEQFFGPGTRLTVL.

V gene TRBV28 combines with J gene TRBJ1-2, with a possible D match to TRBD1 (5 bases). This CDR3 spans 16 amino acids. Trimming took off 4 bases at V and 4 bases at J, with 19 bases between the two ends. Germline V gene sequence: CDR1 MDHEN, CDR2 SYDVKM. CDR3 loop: CASSSRDRFPPYGYTF. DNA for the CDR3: TGTGCCAGCAGTTCACGGGACCGCTTCCCCCCCTATGGCTACACCTTC.

The CDR3 DNA reads as TGTGCCTATCGGGGGCGTAACTATGGCTACACCTTC. Translation: CAYRGRNYGYTF. The V gene is TRBV7-9, the J gene TRBJ1-2; possibly TRBD1 for D (6 bases). The CDR3 runs 12 residues. Trimming shortened V by 11 bases and J by 1 base, and 11 bases separated the two germline ends. Germline loops: CDR1 SEHNR, CDR2 FQNEAQ (reference sequence).

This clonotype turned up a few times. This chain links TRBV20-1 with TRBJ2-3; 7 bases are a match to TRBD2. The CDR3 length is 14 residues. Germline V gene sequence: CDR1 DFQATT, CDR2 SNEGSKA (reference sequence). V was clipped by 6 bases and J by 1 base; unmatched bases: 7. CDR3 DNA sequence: TGCAGTGCCGAAACTAGCGCCGGCACAGATACGCAGTATTTT. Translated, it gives CSAETSAGTDTQYF.

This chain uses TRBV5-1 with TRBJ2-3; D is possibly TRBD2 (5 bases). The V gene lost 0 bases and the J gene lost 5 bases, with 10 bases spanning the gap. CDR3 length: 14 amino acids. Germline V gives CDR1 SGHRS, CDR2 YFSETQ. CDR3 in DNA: TGCGCCAGCAGCTTGGCCCCCAGCGGAGATACGCAGTATTTT. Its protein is CASSLAPSGDTQYF.

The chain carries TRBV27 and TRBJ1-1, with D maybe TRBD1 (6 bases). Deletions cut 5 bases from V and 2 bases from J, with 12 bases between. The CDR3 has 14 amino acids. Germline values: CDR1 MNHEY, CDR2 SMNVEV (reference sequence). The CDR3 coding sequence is TGTGCCAGCAGTACCGGGACACCAAACACTGAAGCTTTCTTT. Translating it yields CASSTGTPNTEAFF.

As DNA, the CDR3 is TGTGCCAGCAGAACTACATTTGGGACCCAGTACTTC. Translation: CASRTTFGTQYF. The rearrangement uses TRBV12-3 or TRBV12-4 and TRBJ2-5, with D unclear. The V gene lost 6 bases and the J gene lost 7 bases, with 12 bases spanning the gap. This CDR3 region has 12 residues.

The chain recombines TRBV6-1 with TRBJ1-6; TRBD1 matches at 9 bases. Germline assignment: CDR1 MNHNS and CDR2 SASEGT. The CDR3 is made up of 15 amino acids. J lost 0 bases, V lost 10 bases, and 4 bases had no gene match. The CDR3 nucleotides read TGTGCCATTGGACAGGGGAACTCCTATAATTCACCCCTCCACTTT. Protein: CAIGQGNSYNSPLHF.

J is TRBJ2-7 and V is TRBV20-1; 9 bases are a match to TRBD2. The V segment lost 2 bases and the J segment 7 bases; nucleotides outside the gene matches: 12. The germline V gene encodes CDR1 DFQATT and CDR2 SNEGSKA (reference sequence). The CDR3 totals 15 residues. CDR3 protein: CSARNPGTSSSEQYF. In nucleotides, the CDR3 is TGCAGTGCTAGAAATCCCGGGACTAGCTCCTCGGAGCAGTACTTC.

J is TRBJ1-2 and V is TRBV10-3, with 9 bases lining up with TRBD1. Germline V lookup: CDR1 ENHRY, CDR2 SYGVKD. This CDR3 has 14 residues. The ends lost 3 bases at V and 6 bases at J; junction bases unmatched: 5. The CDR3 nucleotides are TGTGCCATCAGTGAAGTCGGGACAGGGCATGGCTACACCTTC. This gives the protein CAISEVGTGHGYTF.

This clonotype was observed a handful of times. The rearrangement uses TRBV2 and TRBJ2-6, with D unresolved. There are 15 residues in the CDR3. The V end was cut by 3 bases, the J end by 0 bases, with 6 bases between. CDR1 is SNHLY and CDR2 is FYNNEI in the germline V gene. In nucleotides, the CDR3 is TGTGCCAGCAGTGATCGGTACTCTGGGGCCAACGTCCTGACTTTC. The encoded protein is CASSDRYSGANVLTF.

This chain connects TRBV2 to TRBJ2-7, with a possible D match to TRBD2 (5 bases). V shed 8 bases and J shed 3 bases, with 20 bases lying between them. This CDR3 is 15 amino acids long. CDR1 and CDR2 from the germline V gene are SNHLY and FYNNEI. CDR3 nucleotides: TGTGCCAGCGGTCCAAGGATCAGCGGAGTCTACGAGCAGTACTTC. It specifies CASGPRISGVYEQYF.

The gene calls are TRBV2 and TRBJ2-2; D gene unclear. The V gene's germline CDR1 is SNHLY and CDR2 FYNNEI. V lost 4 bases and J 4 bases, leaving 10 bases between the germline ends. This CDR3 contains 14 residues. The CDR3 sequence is CASSGVRGTGELFF. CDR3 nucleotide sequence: TGTGCCAGCAGTGGTGTGCGAGGCACCGGGGAGCTGTTTTTT.

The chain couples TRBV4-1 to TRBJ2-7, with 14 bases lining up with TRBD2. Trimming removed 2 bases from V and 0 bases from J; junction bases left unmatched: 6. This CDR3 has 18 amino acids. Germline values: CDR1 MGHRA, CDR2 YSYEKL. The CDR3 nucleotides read TGCGCCAGCAGCCAACGGACTAGCGGGGGGAAAATCTCCTACGAGCAGTACTTC. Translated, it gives CASSQRTSGGKISYEQYF.

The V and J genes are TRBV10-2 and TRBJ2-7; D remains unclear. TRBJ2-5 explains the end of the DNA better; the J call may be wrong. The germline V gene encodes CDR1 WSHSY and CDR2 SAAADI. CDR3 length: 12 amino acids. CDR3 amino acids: CASSDNFETQYF. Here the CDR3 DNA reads TGCGCCAGCAGTGATAATTTTGAGACCCAGTACTTC.

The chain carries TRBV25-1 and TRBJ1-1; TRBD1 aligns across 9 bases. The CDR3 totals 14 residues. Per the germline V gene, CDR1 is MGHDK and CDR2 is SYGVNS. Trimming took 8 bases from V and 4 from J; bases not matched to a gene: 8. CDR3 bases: TGTGCCAGCGGTTCACAGGGGGCAGGCACTGAAGCTTTCTTT. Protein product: CASGSQGAGTEAFF. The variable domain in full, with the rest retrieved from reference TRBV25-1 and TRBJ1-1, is EADIYQTPRYLVIGTGKKITLECSQTMGHDKMYWYQQDPGMELHLIHYSYGVNSTEKGDLSSESTVSRIRTEHFPLTLESARPSHTSQYLCASGSQGAGTEAFFGQGTRLTVV.

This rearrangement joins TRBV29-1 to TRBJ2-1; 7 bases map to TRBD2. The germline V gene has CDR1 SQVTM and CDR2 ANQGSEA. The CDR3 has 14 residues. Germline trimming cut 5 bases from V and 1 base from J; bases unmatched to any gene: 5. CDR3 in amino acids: CSVLRGLSYNEQFF. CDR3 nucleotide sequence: TGCAGCGTTTTGCGGGGGTTATCCTACAATGAGCAGTTCTTC.

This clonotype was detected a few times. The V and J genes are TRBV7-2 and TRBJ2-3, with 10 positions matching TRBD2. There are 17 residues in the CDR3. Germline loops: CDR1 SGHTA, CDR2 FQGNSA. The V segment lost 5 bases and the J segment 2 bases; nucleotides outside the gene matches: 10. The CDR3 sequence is CASSTQGLARFTDTQYF. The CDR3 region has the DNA TGTGCCAGCAGCACCCAGGGACTAGCGAGATTCACAGATACGCAGTATTTT.

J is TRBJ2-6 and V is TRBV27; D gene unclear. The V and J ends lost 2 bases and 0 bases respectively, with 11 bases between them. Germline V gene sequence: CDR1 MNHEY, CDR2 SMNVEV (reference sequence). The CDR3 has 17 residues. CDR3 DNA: TGTGCCAGCAGTTTACAAGGACGGGTCTCTGGGGCCAACGTCCTGACTTTC. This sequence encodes CASSLQGRVSGANVLTF.